What follows describes a single TCR beta chain. This specimen belongs to a study of cytomegalovirus exposure and HLA in healthy donors. With 60 Vbeta and 13 Jbeta primers, the PCR was carried out. Libraries were prepared by immunoSEQ multiplex PCR; TCRdb keeps only in-frame clonotypes and omits some of them. This repertoire shows 100,000 to 150,000 clones, 60% to 85% found once; its top ten account for about 1.2%. CDR1 WNHNN and CDR2 SYGVQD come from the germline V gene (reference sequence). The CDR3 extends over 15 amino acids. V gave up 10 bases and J gave up 2 bases; unmatched junction bases: 9. The sample taken for sequencing was PBMCs. The genes are TRBV10-1 and TRBJ2-7, with 12 bases fitting TRBD2. The TCR was taken from a female donor in good health and CMV-seronegative. In DNA, the CDR3 is TGCGCCACCCACGCCTCTAGCGGGAGGGCCTACGAGCAGTACTTC. Translation gives CATHASSGRAYEQYF.